A single sample gave rise to the 18 T cell receptor beta chains below, sequenced in a study of shared clonotypes between healthy human individuals. TCRdb keeps only in-frame clones here, not all; method: immunoSEQ multiplex PCR. In the table there are roughly 2 million clones, around 96% of which are singletons. Cells designated naive CD8 were CD45RO-negative and were positively selected for CCR7, with terminally differentiated effector memory CD45RA+ cells excluded. Sequencing used naive CD8+ T cells sorted from blood. These receptors originate from a man between 18 and 35 years old in good health.

The gene calls are TRBV15 and TRBJ2-7, with TRBD2 matching 9 bases. The CDR3 covers 17 residues. After removal of 0 bases from V and 3 bases from J, the junction contained 9 bases not matched to a gene. Germline V gene lookup returns CDR1 LNHNV and CDR2 YYDKDF (reference sequence). CDR3 bases: TGTGCCACCAGCAGAGATGGGAGGGAGCGGGAGGTCTACGAGCAGTACTTC. This gives the protein CATSRDGREREVYEQYF.

The V gene is TRBV6-6, the J gene TRBJ2-2; the D is unclear. V dropped 1 base and J dropped 15 bases, with 15 bases sitting between them. Germline CDR1 and CDR2: MNHNY and SVGAGI (reference sequence). The CDR3 consists of 13 residues. The CDR3 DNA is TGTGCCAGCAGTTACTTAGGCCCCACGAAAGTGTTTTTT. This translates into CASSYLGPTKVFF.

This chain joins TRBV28 and TRBJ1-1; D is ambiguous. V was cut by 3 bases and J by 3 bases, with 14 bases left in between. This CDR3 has 15 amino acids. The V gene's germline CDR1 is MDHEN and CDR2 SYDVKM. The CDR3 region is CASSFRFSVDTEAFF. The CDR3 DNA reads as TGTGCCAGCAGTTTCCGGTTTAGCGTGGACACTGAAGCTTTCTTT. Based on the CDR3 plus reference TRBV28 and TRBJ1-1, the full variable domain is DVKVTQSSRYLVKRTGEKVFLECVQDMDHENMFWYRQDPGLGLRLIYFSYDVKMKEKGDIPEGYSVSREKKERFSLILESASTNQTSMYLCASSFRFSVDTEAFFGQGTRLTVV.

The chain joins TRBV11-2 to TRBJ2-1; a weak D match, TRBD1 (7 bases). CDR3 length: 17 residues. Deletions cut 5 bases from V and 4 bases from J, with 21 bases between. Germline V gives CDR1 SGHAT, CDR2 FQNNGV. The CDR3 DNA reads as TGTGCCAGCAGCCCCCCCAGGGGGGATCCTTTTTACAATGAGCAGTTCTTC. Encoded protein: CASSPPRGDPFYNEQFF.

The chain is built from TRBV27 and TRBJ2-2; 7 bases align to TRBD2. Looked up from germline, CDR1 is MNHEY and CDR2 is SMNVEV (reference sequence). Trimming removed 0 bases from V and 7 bases from J; junction bases left unmatched: 5. CDR3 length: 15 amino acids. DNA of the CDR3: TGTGCCAGCAGTTTATCGGCGGGAGCGGACGGGGAGCTGTTTTTT. Translating gives CASSLSAGADGELFF.

This clone appeared a single time. V gene TRBV5-6 combines with J gene TRBJ2-5; D call uncertain. The CDR3 length is 13 residues. CDR1 is SGHDT, CDR2 YYEEEE, per germline. The V and J ends lost 0 bases and 5 bases respectively, with 8 bases between them. CDR3: CASSLAQLETQYF. The DNA of the CDR3 is TGTGCCAGCAGCTTGGCACAGCTCGAGACCCAGTACTTC.

The J gene is TRBJ2-5, the V gene TRBV2; TRBD1 is a possible D gene (6 bases). Germline CDR1 reads SNHLY; CDR2 reads FYNNEI. The CDR3 loop spans 15 amino acids. V lost 10 bases and J 2 bases, leaving 20 bases between the germline ends. Written as DNA, the CDR3 is TGTGCCACACTAACCTTTGGACAGTTTCAAGAGACCCAGTACTTC. Translation gives CATLTFGQFQETQYF. Together with reference TRBV2 and TRBJ2-5, the CDR3 gives the full variable domain: EPEVTQTPSHQVTQMGQEVILRCVPISNHLYFYWYRQILGQKVEFLVSFYNNEISEKSEIFDDQFSVERPDGSNFTLKIRSTKLEDSAMYFCATLTFGQFQETQYFGPGTRLLVL.

This clone was picked up one time. The genes are TRBV5-6 and TRBJ2-2; TRBD2 matches at 8 bases. The CDR3 extends over 16 amino acids. V shed 4 bases, J shed 4 bases, and the junction held 9 bases outside the gene matches. Germline CDR1 and CDR2: SGHDT and YYEEEE. This chain's CDR3 is CASSARWAGGTGELFF. As DNA, the CDR3 is TGTGCCAGCAGCGCCCGCTGGGCGGGGGGCACCGGGGAGCTGTTTTTT.

The chain carries TRBV2 and TRBJ2-7; D may correspond to TRBD1 or TRBD2 (6 bases each). Trimming took 5 bases from V and 5 from J, leaving 16 bases between them. In germline, CDR1 is SNHLY, CDR2 FYNNEI. The CDR3 extends over 14 amino acids. The CDR3 loop is CASSFRLGGDEQYF. CDR3 in DNA: TGTGCCAGCAGTTTCAGACTGGGGGGCGACGAGCAGTACTTC.

Points on this clone: A much more abundant neighbour one base away suggests this may be a read error. The genes are TRBV5-4 and TRBJ2-5; D call uncertain. The V gene lost 4 bases and the J gene lost 4 bases, with 2 bases spanning the gap. The CDR3 has 10 residues. Germline V gene lookup returns CDR1 SGHNT and CDR2 YYREEE (reference sequence). CDR3 loop: CASSGETQYF. CDR3 nucleotides: TGTGCCAGCAGCGGAGAGACCCAGTACTTC.

The chain couples TRBV9 to TRBJ2-7, with 9 positions matching TRBD2. Germline CDR1 SGDLS, CDR2 YYNGEE. Trimming at V came to 0 bases and at J to 7 bases, leaving 8 bases not matched to a gene. The CDR3 is 15 residues long. Written as DNA, the CDR3 is TGTGCCAGCAGCGTAGGAGGGACTAGCTCGTGGGAGCAGTACTTC. Translation gives CASSVGGTSSWEQYF.

The chain carries TRBV6-5 and TRBJ1-2; D is possibly TRBD1 (5 bases). This CDR3 has 13 amino acids. CDR1 is MNHEY and CDR2 is SVGAGI in the germline V gene. Trimming took 6 bases from V and 6 from J, leaving 14 bases between them. In nucleotides, the CDR3 is TGTGCCAGCAGCGAAGGGGACTATGATGGCTACACCTTC. Amino acids: CASSEGDYDGYTF.

This sequence joins TRBV11-1 and TRBJ2-5; D is perhaps TRBD1 or TRBD2 (6 bases each). V shed 1 base and J shed 1 base, with 16 bases lying between them. This CDR3 spans 17 amino acids. Germline lookup yields CDR1 SGHAT and CDR2 FQDESV (reference sequence). The CDR3 reads CASSLEQGTLAQETQYF. In DNA form, the CDR3 reads TGTGCCAGCAGCTTAGAACAGGGAACACTAGCCCAAGAGACCCAGTACTTC.

The CDR3 nucleotides read TGTGCCTGGACCTACCGGGAAATCACATCACCCCTCCACTTT. Protein product: CAWTYREITSPLHF. This chain uses TRBV30 with TRBJ1-6, with D unclear. Germline-derived CDR1 and CDR2 are GTSNPN and SVGIG (reference sequence). The CDR3 has 14 residues. V lost 4 bases and J lost 10, with 17 bases in between.

The chain uses TRBV7-9 and TRBJ2-5, with D maybe TRBD1 (7 bases). The CDR3 sequence is 16 residues long. Trimming stripped 5 bases from V and 0 bases from J, with 16 bases between. CDR1 and CDR2 from the germline V gene are SEHNR and FQNEAQ (reference sequence). The CDR3 spells CASSPLAGTDQETQYF. In DNA form, the CDR3 reads TGTGCCAGCAGCCCACTAGCCGGGACAGACCAAGAGACCCAGTACTTC.

This chain connects TRBV2 to TRBJ1-4, with D unresolved. With 2 bases removed from V and 3 bases from J, the gap between germline ends came to 7 bases. The CDR3 length is 14 residues. In germline, CDR1 is SNHLY, CDR2 FYNNEI. CDR3 DNA: TGTGCCAGCAGTGAACTCTTCTCTAATGAAAAACTGTTTTTT. Protein sequence: CASSELFSNEKLFF.

The rearrangement joins TRBV2 to TRBJ2-3; 15 bases are a match to TRBD2. J was trimmed by 2 bases and V by 4 bases; bases with no gene match: 7. The germline V gene has CDR1 SNHLY and CDR2 FYNNEI. This CDR3 has 18 residues. The CDR3 loop reads CASSAGLAGGSPTDTQYF. The CDR3 DNA reads TGTGCCAGCAGTGCGGGACTAGCGGGAGGTTCTCCCACAGATACGCAGTATTTT.

V gene TRBV11-1 combines with J gene TRBJ2-3; D remains unclear. V was pared by 0 bases and J by 0 bases, with 10 bases between. CDR1 SGHAT and CDR2 FQDESV come from the germline V gene (reference sequence). This CDR3 comprises 16 residues. The CDR3 protein is CASSLALDSSTDTQYF. The CDR3 DNA sequence: TGTGCCAGCAGCTTAGCACTGGATTCTAGCACAGATACGCAGTATTTT.